Presented here are 14 T cell receptor beta chains from one specimen sequenced in a study of blood T cell repertoires in COVID-19. Profiling relied on immunoSEQ multiplex PCR, and the TCRdb table lists in-frame clones only, not all of them. The repertoire holds under 200,000 clones, with around 77% as singletons. The specimen sequenced was peripheral blood. The source is a man aged 70-80 years with active or convalescent COVID-19.

This chain uses TRBV30 with TRBJ1-2; D might be TRBD1 (5 bases). This CDR3 is built from 14 residues. V lost 4 bases, J lost 2 bases, and 14 bases lay in between. Germline lookup yields CDR1 GTSNPN and CDR2 SVGIG (reference sequence). CDR3 region: CAWKVQGANYGYTF. CDR3 coding DNA: TGTGCCTGGAAGGTTCAAGGGGCCAACTATGGCTACACCTTC.

V and J are TRBV29-1 and TRBJ2-3; the match to TRBD2 covers 8 bases. The J segment lost 6 bases and the V segment lost 5 bases, leaving 10 bases of the junction unmatched. Germline loops: CDR1 SQVTM, CDR2 ANQGSEA. The CDR3 runs 14 residues. Written as DNA, the CDR3 is TGCAGCGTTCCAGCGGGAGCGGGGGCCGATACGCAGTATTTT. Amino acids: CSVPAGAGADTQYF.

The V and J genes are TRBV11-3 and TRBJ2-2, with D unclear. The CDR3 covers 12 residues. Looked up from germline, CDR1 is SGHNT and CDR2 is YENEEA. V was cut by 6 bases and J by 5 bases, with 7 bases left in between. This CDR3 reads CASSFETGELFF. CDR3 in DNA: TGTGCCAGCAGTTTCGAGACCGGGGAGCTGTTTTTT.

The chain carries TRBV19 and TRBJ2-7, with 13 bases fitting TRBD2. The ends lost 0 bases at V and 2 bases at J; junction bases unmatched: 4. The CDR3 length is 17 residues. The germline CDR1 and CDR2 sequences are LNHDA and SQIVND (reference sequence). As DNA, the CDR3 is TGTGCCAGTAGTATAGACCCGGGACTAGCGGGGCCCTACGAGCAGTACTTC. Translating it yields CASSIDPGLAGPYEQYF.

The genes are TRBV10-3 and TRBJ2-3; 15 positions match TRBD2. Trimming at V came to 6 bases and at J to 5 bases, leaving 9 bases not matched to a gene. CDR1 is ENHRY, CDR2 SYGVKD, per germline. This CDR3 comprises 17 residues. CDR3 bases: TGTGCCATCAGGCCCGGACTAGCGGGGGGGCTTGGAGATACGCAGTATTTT. This codes for CAIRPGLAGGLGDTQYF.

This clone was counted a few times. The rearrangement uses TRBV6-2 or TRBV6-3 and TRBJ2-5, with a weak D call TRBD1 (6 bases). The V end was cut by 4 bases, the J end by 1 base, with 10 bases between. Germline loops: CDR1 MNHEY, CDR2 SVGEGT. The CDR3 runs to 14 residues. CDR3 region: CASSSWDIQETQYF. For the CDR3, the DNA is TGTGCCAGCAGTTCCTGGGACATCCAAGAGACCCAGTACTTC.

This clone was detected a few times. The V call is TRBV19, the J call TRBJ2-2, with 7 bases that match TRBD1. Per the germline V gene, CDR1 is LNHDA and CDR2 is SQIVND (reference sequence). The CDR3 runs to 17 residues. The V segment lost 4 bases and the J segment 3 bases; nucleotides outside the gene matches: 11. CDR3 sequence (DNA): TGTGCCAGTAGTACCAACAGACAGGGCTTTTACACCGGGGAGCTGTTTTTT. This encodes CASSTNRQGFYTGELFF. Combining the CDR3 with reference TRBV19 and TRBJ2-2 gives the whole variable domain DGGITQSPKYLFRKEGQNVTLSCEQNLNHDAMYWYRQDPGQGLRLIYYSQIVNDFQKGDIAEGYSVSREKKESFPLTVTSAQKNPTAFYLCASSTNRQGFYTGELFFGEGSRLTVL.

In this sample, this clone turned up a few times. This chain connects TRBV7-3 to TRBJ2-2; TRBD1 or TRBD2 may be the D gene (6 bases each). The V gene lost 4 bases and the J gene lost 2 bases, with 11 bases spanning the gap. Germline V gene lookup returns CDR1 SGHTA and CDR2 FQGTGA. The CDR3 is 15 residues long. This CDR3 is CASSSTGANTGELFF. The CDR3 nucleotides are TGTGCCAGCAGCTCAACGGGGGCCAACACCGGGGAGCTGTTTTTT.

The CDR3: CASSWDSGSTTYEQYF. Written as DNA, the CDR3 is TGTGCCAGCAGTTGGGATAGCGGGTCTACTACCTACGAGCAGTACTTC. V is TRBV6-5 and J is TRBJ2-7; 7 bases agree with TRBD2. The CDR3 spans 16 residues. CDR1 is MNHEY and CDR2 is SVGAGI in the germline V gene. V lost 4 bases, J lost 2 bases, and 11 bases stayed unmatched.

The rearrangement uses TRBV27 and TRBJ2-7; 9 bases agree with TRBD2. J lost 1 base, V lost 5 bases, and 6 bases had no gene match. This CDR3 contains 15 residues. Germline loops: CDR1 MNHEY, CDR2 SMNVEV (reference sequence). For the CDR3, the DNA is TGTGCCAGCAGTCCGCGGGGGGGCCTTTCCTACGAGCAGTACTTC. Protein product: CASSPRGGLSYEQYF.

The count of this clone is one. The J gene is TRBJ1-2, the V gene TRBV29-1; 7 bases are a match to TRBD1. The CDR3 is 11 amino acids. Per germline, CDR1 SQVTM and CDR2 ANQGSEA. CDR3 loop: CKDDRDDGYTF. The CDR3 coding sequence is TGCAAAGATGACAGGGACGACGGCTACACCTTC.

The rearrangement links TRBV5-1 to TRBJ2-3; D may be TRBD2 (5 bases). This CDR3 spans 15 amino acids. Germline CDR1 and CDR2: SGHRS and YFSETQ. V was shortened by 0 bases and J by 4 bases, with 12 bases between the two germline ends. The CDR3 here is CASSLEPPRADTQYF. The CDR3 DNA reads TGCGCCAGCAGCTTGGAGCCCCCGAGGGCAGATACGCAGTATTTT.

This rearrangement joins TRBV6-5 to TRBJ2-7; 8 nucleotides agree with TRBD2. The length of the CDR3 is 15 residues. The V gene end was trimmed by 0 bases and the J gene end by 4 bases; junction bases not matched to a gene: 5. Germline values: CDR1 MNHEY, CDR2 SVGAGI. The CDR3 DNA sequence: TGTGCCAGCAGTTACTCTCGGGGGGGCCCTTACGAGCAGTACTTC. It translates to CASSYSRGGPYEQYF.

The gene calls are TRBV3-1 (or the pseudogene TRBV3-2) and TRBJ1-2; D unclear. The CDR3 spans 13 residues. V was shortened by 0 bases and J by 3 bases, with 5 bases between the two germline ends. Germline CDR1 reads LGHDT; CDR2 reads YNNKEL (reference sequence). This CDR3 is CASSQDLYYGYTF. The CDR3 region has the DNA TGTGCCAGCAGCCAAGATCTGTACTATGGCTACACCTTC.